One sample yielded the 29 T cell receptor beta chains listed below, sequenced in a study of T-cell memory formation after mild COVID-19. TCRdb reanalysed the 5' RACE reads using MiXCR and keeps one entry per CDR3 protein. The table records around 300,000 distinct CDR3 sequences, around 17% of them present only once. The material sequenced was PBMCs or a T cell subset sorted from them (not recorded which). These receptor sequences come from a man aged 18 to 29 who had mild COVID-19 (a few samples of this study predate the infection). Cell type and time point are not known.

This clonotype was found a few times. The chain uses TRBV29-1 and TRBJ2-2, with D unresolved. Trimming shortened V by 6 bases and J by 7 bases, and 9 bases separated the two germline ends. Germline CDR1 and CDR2: SQVTM and ANQGSEA. The length of the CDR3 is 11 residues. The CDR3 is CSVEYIGELFF. The CDR3 DNA reads as TGCAGCGTCGAATATATCGGGGAGCTGTTTTTT.

This clonotype was seen many times. J is TRBJ2-2 and V is TRBV12-3 or TRBV12-4; TRBD1 matches at 7 bases. V shed 6 bases and J 0 bases; nucleotides not matched to a gene: 4. This CDR3 comprises 15 residues. The CDR3 spells CASRAGTANTGELFF. In DNA, the CDR3 is TGTGCCAGCAGGGCCGGGACAGCGAACACCGGGGAGCTGTTTTTT.

In its sample, this clonotype was seen many times. The chain uses TRBV24-1 and TRBJ2-5; D may match TRBD1 or TRBD2 (6 bases each). The CDR3 covers 14 residues. V was trimmed by 5 bases and J by 1 base, leaving 10 bases between them. CDR1 and CDR2 (germline): KGHDR, SFDVKD. This CDR3 is CATSVSGAQETQYF. The CDR3 nucleotides are TGTGCCACCAGTGTCTCGGGGGCCCAAGAGACCCAGTACTTC.

This clonotype has a handful of counts. This chain joins TRBV7-2 and TRBJ2-5, with D uncertain. The CDR3 loop spans 14 amino acids. CDR1 and CDR2 (germline): SGHTA, FQGNSA. V was pared by 1 base and J by 5 bases, with 11 bases between. The CDR3 is CASSLGVVRETQYF. The DNA for the CDR3 is TGTGCCAGCAGCTTAGGGGTCGTCAGGGAGACCCAGTACTTC.

The chain links TRBV28 to TRBJ1-4; D is undetermined. Trimming pared 6 bases from V and 4 bases from J, leaving 12 bases between. The CDR3 consists of 14 residues. Germline V gene lookup returns CDR1 MDHEN and CDR2 SYDVKM. The CDR3: CASSPVRGNEKLFF. The DNA of the CDR3 is TGTGCCAGCAGCCCTGTCCGGGGTAATGAAAAACTGTTTTTT.

The rearrangement joins TRBV2 to TRBJ2-2; D uncertain. Trimming removed 3 bases from V and 0 bases from J, with 11 bases in between. This CDR3 comprises 16 residues. Germline-derived CDR1 and CDR2 are SNHLY and FYNNEI. DNA of the CDR3: TGTGCCAGCAGTGAGAGAGGACCCCCGAACACCGGGGAGCTGTTTTTT. Its protein is CASSERGPPNTGELFF.

This clonotype was counted a few times. V gene TRBV20-1 combines with J gene TRBJ2-1, with D tentatively TRBD2 (5 bases). The V gene's germline CDR1 is DFQATT and CDR2 SNEGSKA (reference sequence). Deletions cut 5 bases from V and 2 bases from J, with 13 bases between. The CDR3 sequence is 14 residues long. The CDR3 bases are TGCAGTGCTCTCCGGGGTGGAGCCTACAATGAGCAGTTCTTC. This translates into CSALRGGAYNEQFF.

V is TRBV10-3 and J is TRBJ1-6; 10 nucleotides agree with TRBD1. J gave up 10 bases and V 10 bases, and 19 bases lay outside the gene matches. The germline V gene has CDR1 ENHRY and CDR2 SYGVKD. The CDR3 is 17 amino acids. CDR3 region: CATSPPGQGFRRSPLHF. The CDR3 DNA sequence: TGTGCCACATCACCGCCGGGACAGGGGTTTCGGAGATCACCCCTCCACTTT.

Written as DNA, the CDR3 is TGTGCCAGCAGTCCCCTAGCGGGGACCTACGAGCAGTACTTC. It specifies CASSPLAGTYEQYF. The genes are TRBV27 and TRBJ2-7, with 9 bases identical to TRBD2. CDR1 is MNHEY, CDR2 SMNVEV, per germline (reference sequence). The CDR3 loop spans 14 amino acids. The V segment lost 5 bases and the J segment 2 bases; nucleotides outside the gene matches: 4.

This clonotype showed up just a few times. V gene TRBV12-3 or TRBV12-4 combines with J gene TRBJ1-2, with D tentatively TRBD1 (5 bases). The V end lost 6 bases, the J end lost 7 bases, and 15 bases lay between the germline ends. The CDR3 has 13 residues. CDR3 nucleotide sequence: TGTGCCAGCAGCCCCAACGGGGGATCTGGCTACACCTTC. Translating it yields CASSPNGGSGYTF.

This sequence joins TRBV24-1 and TRBJ2-2, with D unresolved. Germline assignment: CDR1 KGHDR and CDR2 SFDVKD. Trimming took off 3 bases at V and 2 bases at J, with 9 bases between the two ends. The CDR3 length is 15 residues. The CDR3 DNA sequence: TGTGCCACCAGTGATAATAGGGTTAACACCGGGGAGCTGTTTTTT. It translates to CATSDNRVNTGELFF.

The table lists this clonotype with many counts. The V gene is TRBV5-1, the J gene TRBJ2-3, with TRBD1 matching 10 bases. The CDR3 spans 15 residues. The germline gives CDR1 SGHRS, CDR2 YFSETQ. The ends lost 3 bases at V and 6 bases at J; junction bases unmatched: 7. The chain's CDR3 is CASSSPGQGFDTQYF. The CDR3, as DNA: TGCGCCAGCAGCTCTCCGGGACAGGGGTTTGATACGCAGTATTTT. The full variable domain, completed using reference TRBV5-1 and TRBJ2-3, is KAGVTQTPRYLIKTRGQQVTLSCSPISGHRSVSWYQQTPGQGLQFLFEYFSETQRNKGNFPGRFSGRQFSNSRSEMNVSTLELGDSALYLCASSSPGQGFDTQYFGPGTRLTVL.

V gene TRBV20-1 combines with J gene TRBJ2-3; a possible D gene is TRBD2 (6 bases). The germline gives CDR1 DFQATT, CDR2 SNEGSKA (reference sequence). V was shortened by 6 bases and J by 0 bases, with 7 bases between the two germline ends. CDR3 size: 12 residues. The CDR3 coding sequence is TGCAGTGCAGGGACTAGCACAGATACGCAGTATTTT. Translation: CSAGTSTDTQYF.

Only a few counts were recorded for this clonotype. The chain employs TRBV6-5 and TRBJ2-5; TRBD1 matches at 8 bases. The CDR3 covers 14 residues. Trimming cost V 4 bases and J 4 bases; bases outside gene matches: 5. CDR1 MNHEY and CDR2 SVGAGI come from the germline V gene. The CDR3 here is CASSSGGMGETQYF. For the CDR3, the DNA is TGTGCCAGCAGTTCAGGGGGCATGGGAGAGACCCAGTACTTC.

This clonotype turned up a few times. The J gene is TRBJ2-7, the V gene TRBV6-2 or TRBV6-3; the D gene is possibly TRBD1 (5 bases). This CDR3 contains 11 residues. V gave up 6 bases and J gave up 5 bases, with 8 bases separating them. Germline CDR1 MNHEY, CDR2 SVGEGT. For the CDR3, the DNA is TGTGCCAGCAGCCAGGGAAACGAGCAGTACGTC. This sequence encodes CASSQGNEQYV.

CDR3 sequence: CASSLASRPMNTEAFF. The CDR3 nucleotides are TGTGCCAGCAGCTTAGCCTCCCGACCCATGAACACTGAAGCTTTCTTT. J is TRBJ1-1 and V is TRBV7-8; no clear D gene. This CDR3 is built from 16 residues. With 0 bases removed from V and 0 bases from J, the gap between germline ends came to 11 bases. Germline CDR1 and CDR2: SGHVS and FQNEAQ.

This clonotype was counted ten times or more. This chain connects TRBV5-1 to TRBJ2-2, with D unresolved. Looked up from germline, CDR1 is SGHRS and CDR2 is YFSETQ. Trimming removed 6 bases at V and 1 base at J, with 7 bases between. This CDR3 is built from 13 residues. The CDR3 DNA reads as TGCGCCAGCAAAGAGGAGAACACCGGGGAGCTGTTTTTT. Translated: CASKEENTGELFF.

This clonotype has just a few counts. The chain carries TRBV28 and TRBJ1-4; tentative D call: TRBD1 (5 bases). Germline lookup yields CDR1 MDHEN and CDR2 SYDVKM. The ends were cut back, 8 bases at V and 8 bases at J, with 15 bases in the middle. The CDR3 extends over 13 amino acids. CDR3 nucleotide sequence: TGTGCCAGCTCTCTGGCAGGGAGAGAAAAACTGTTTTTT. It yields the protein CASSLAGREKLFF.

The genes are TRBV29-1 and TRBJ2-3; weak D call: TRBD1 (6 bases). With 0 bases removed from V and 3 bases from J, the gap between germline ends came to 13 bases. CDR1 and CDR2 (germline): SQVTM, ANQGSEA. The CDR3 runs to 15 residues. CDR3 amino acids: CSVEDTGLVTDTQYF. The CDR3 DNA reads as TGCAGCGTTGAAGATACAGGGTTGGTAACAGATACGCAGTATTTT.

This clonotype was seen more than once but under ten times. The chain joins TRBV6-2 or TRBV6-3 to TRBJ1-1; 8 bases align to TRBD1. J gave up 6 bases and V 5 bases, and 14 bases lay outside the gene matches. The germline V gene encodes CDR1 MNHEY and CDR2 SVGEGT. The CDR3 totals 16 residues. CDR3 residues: CASSPFKPTGGAEAFF. CDR3 nucleotide sequence: TGTGCCAGCAGTCCTTTTAAGCCCACAGGGGGAGCTGAAGCTTTCTTT.

The chain carries TRBV20-1 and TRBJ1-1, with unresolved D. This CDR3 contains 16 residues. The V end was cut by 4 bases, the J end by 0 bases, with 18 bases between. The germline V gene has CDR1 DFQATT and CDR2 SNEGSKA (reference sequence). As DNA, the CDR3 is TGCAGTGCTAAAGGCGCTAGGGAACACCTGAACACTGAAGCTTTCTTT. This translates into CSAKGAREHLNTEAFF.

The chain uses TRBV7-2 and TRBJ2-4, with 7 bases lining up with TRBD2. Germline-derived CDR1 and CDR2 are SGHTA and FQGNSA. J gave up 9 bases and V 5 bases, and 10 bases lay outside the gene matches. The CDR3 runs to 14 residues. The CDR3 here is CASSPGGEGSIQYF. The CDR3 nucleotides read TGTGCCAGCAGCCCTGGGGGGGAGGGGTCCATTCAGTACTTC.

The CDR3 loop is CATSEWQGAILSGNTIYF. In nucleotides, the CDR3 is TGTGCCACCAGTGAATGGCAGGGGGCTATTCTATCTGGAAACACCATATATTTT. The V gene is TRBV24-1, the J gene TRBJ1-3; 8 nucleotides match TRBD1. Unmatched junction bases numbered 11, after V lost 4 bases and J lost 1 base. Germline CDR1 and CDR2: KGHDR and SFDVKD. The CDR3 has 18 amino acids.

This clonotype appeared a few times. The chain employs TRBV7-6 and TRBJ2-1; 10 bases map to TRBD1. The J segment lost 4 bases and the V segment lost 5 bases, leaving 5 bases of the junction unmatched. The CDR3 is 15 residues long. Germline assignment: CDR1 SGHVS and CDR2 FNYEAQ. CDR3 amino acids: CASSPDRGPYNEQFF. In nucleotides, the CDR3 is TGTGCCAGCAGCCCAGACAGGGGGCCATACAATGAGCAGTTCTTC. Filled out from reference TRBV7-6 and TRBJ2-1, the complete variable domain reads GAGVSQSPRYKVTKRGQDVALRCDPISGHVSLYWYRQALGQGPEFLTYFNYEAQQDKSGLPNDRFSAERPEGSISTLTIQRTEQRDSAMYRCASSPDRGPYNEQFFGPGTRLTVL.

The V gene is TRBV6-2 or TRBV6-3, the J gene TRBJ2-3; D unresolved. The V end lost 0 bases, the J end lost 5 bases, and 12 bases lay between the germline ends. CDR3 length: 15 amino acids. The germline CDR1 and CDR2 sequences are MNHEY and SVGEGT. The CDR3 nucleotides read TGTGCCAGCAGTTACTCGTATAGATCTGGAGATACGCAGTATTTT. Protein: CASSYSYRSGDTQYF.

This chain joins TRBV12-3 or TRBV12-4 and TRBJ2-2; maybe TRBD1 (6 bases). This CDR3 has 15 residues. V was trimmed by 3 bases and J by 5 bases, leaving 13 bases between them. Written as DNA, the CDR3 is TGTGCCAGCAGTTTGAACAGGGTGGATACCGGGGAGCTGTTTTTT. Translating it yields CASSLNRVDTGELFF.

The rearrangement links TRBV20-1 to TRBJ2-3; possibly TRBD2 for D (5 bases). CDR1 is DFQATT and CDR2 is SNEGSKA in the germline V gene (reference sequence). CDR3 size: 14 residues. Between the trimmed V and J ends, which lost 3 bases and 3 bases, there was a span of 13 bases. The CDR3 DNA reads TGCAGTGCTAGTGAGGGAAGCACGACAGATACGCAGTATTTT. Amino acids: CSASEGSTTDTQYF.

The V call is TRBV10-3, the J call TRBJ1-4; 7 bases line up with TRBD1. Germline loops: CDR1 ENHRY, CDR2 SYGVKD. The CDR3 totals 15 residues. V trimming: 4 bases; J trimming: 3 bases; junction bases outside the gene matches: 5. The CDR3 here is CAISAGTEANEKLFF. The CDR3 region has the DNA TGTGCCATCAGTGCCGGGACAGAGGCTAATGAAAAACTGTTTTTT.

This clonotype came up a few times. This chain joins TRBV5-5 and TRBJ2-3; possibly TRBD1 for D (6 bases). The V gene lost 0 bases and the J gene lost 0 bases, with 11 bases spanning the gap. This CDR3 comprises 16 residues. CDR1 is SGHKS and CDR2 is YYEKEE in the germline V gene (reference sequence). The CDR3 DNA reads TGTGCCAGCAGCTTGGGGAGAGGGACAAGCACAGATACGCAGTATTTT. Residues: CASSLGRGTSTDTQYF.